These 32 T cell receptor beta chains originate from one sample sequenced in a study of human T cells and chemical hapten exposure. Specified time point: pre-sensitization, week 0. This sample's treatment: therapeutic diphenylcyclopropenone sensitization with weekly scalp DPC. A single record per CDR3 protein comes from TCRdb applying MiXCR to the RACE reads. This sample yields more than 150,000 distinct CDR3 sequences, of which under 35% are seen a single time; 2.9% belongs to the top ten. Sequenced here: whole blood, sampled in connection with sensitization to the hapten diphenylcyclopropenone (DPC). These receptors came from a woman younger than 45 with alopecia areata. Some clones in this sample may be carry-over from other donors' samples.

CDR3 residues: CASSWTSGRDIQYF. DNA for the CDR3: TGTGCCAGCAGCTGGACTAGCGGGAGGGACATTCAGTACTTC. The chain recombines TRBV7-4 with TRBJ2-4, with 15 bases fitting TRBD2. This CDR3 is built from 14 residues. Germline trimming cut 4 bases from V and 8 bases from J; bases unmatched to any gene: 0. Germline-derived CDR1 and CDR2 are SGHVT and SQSDAQ.

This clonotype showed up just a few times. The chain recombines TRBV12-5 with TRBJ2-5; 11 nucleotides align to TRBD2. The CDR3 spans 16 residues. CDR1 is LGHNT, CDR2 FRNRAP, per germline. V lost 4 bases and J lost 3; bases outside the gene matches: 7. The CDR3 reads CASGSASSGGKETQYF. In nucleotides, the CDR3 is TGTGCTAGTGGTTCAGCGTCTAGCGGGGGGAAAGAGACCCAGTACTTC. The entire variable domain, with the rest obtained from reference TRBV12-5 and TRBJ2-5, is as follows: DARVTQTPRHKVTEMGQEVTMRCQPILGHNTVFWYRQTMMQGLELLAYFRNRAPLDDSGMPKDRFSAEMPDATLATLKIQPSEPRDSAVYFCASGSASSGGKETQYFGPGTRLLVL.

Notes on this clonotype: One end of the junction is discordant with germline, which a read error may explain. This chain's CDR3 is CSARDPTQRGLYIEQFF. For the CDR3, the DNA is TGCAGTGCTAGAGATCCTACCCAGAGGGGCCTCTACATTGAGCAGTTCTTC. The chain carries TRBV20-1 and TRBJ2-1; D might be TRBD1 or TRBD2, each matching 5 bases. This CDR3 region has 17 residues. From germline, CDR1 is DFQATT and CDR2 SNEGSKA (reference sequence).

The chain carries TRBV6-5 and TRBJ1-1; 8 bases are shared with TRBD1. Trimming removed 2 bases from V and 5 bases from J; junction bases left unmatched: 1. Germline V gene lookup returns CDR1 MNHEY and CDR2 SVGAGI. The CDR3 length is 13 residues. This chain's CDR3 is CASSYDRGTEAFF. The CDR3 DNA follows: TGTGCCAGCAGTTACGACAGGGGTACTGAAGCTTTCTTT.

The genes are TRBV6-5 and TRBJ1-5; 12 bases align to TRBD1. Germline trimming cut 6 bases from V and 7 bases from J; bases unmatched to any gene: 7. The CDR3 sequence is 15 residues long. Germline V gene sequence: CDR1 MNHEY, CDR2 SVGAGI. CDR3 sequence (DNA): TGTGCCAGCAGCTCCGGGACAGGGGGCAGGCAGCCCCAGCATTTT. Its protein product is CASSSGTGGRQPQHF.

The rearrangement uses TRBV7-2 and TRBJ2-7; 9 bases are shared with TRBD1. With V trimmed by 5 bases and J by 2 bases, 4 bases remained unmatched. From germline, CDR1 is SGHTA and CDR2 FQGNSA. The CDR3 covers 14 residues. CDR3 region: CASSLGTGPYEQYF. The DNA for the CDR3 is TGTGCCAGCAGCCTAGGGACAGGGCCCTACGAGCAGTACTTC.

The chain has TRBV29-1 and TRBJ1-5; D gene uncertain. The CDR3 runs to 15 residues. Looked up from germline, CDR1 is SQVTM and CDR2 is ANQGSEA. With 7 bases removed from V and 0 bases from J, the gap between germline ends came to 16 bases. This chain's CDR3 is CSAWEGEYSNQPQHF. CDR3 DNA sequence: TGCAGCGCTTGGGAGGGCGAGTATAGCAATCAGCCCCAGCATTTT.

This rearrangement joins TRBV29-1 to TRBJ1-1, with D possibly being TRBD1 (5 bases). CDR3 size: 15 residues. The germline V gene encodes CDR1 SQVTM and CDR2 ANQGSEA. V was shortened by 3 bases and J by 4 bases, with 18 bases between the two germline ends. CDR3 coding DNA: TGCAGCGTTGAGAGGGGTAGGGGTACTGGCACTGAAGCTTTCTTT. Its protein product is CSVERGRGTGTEAFF.

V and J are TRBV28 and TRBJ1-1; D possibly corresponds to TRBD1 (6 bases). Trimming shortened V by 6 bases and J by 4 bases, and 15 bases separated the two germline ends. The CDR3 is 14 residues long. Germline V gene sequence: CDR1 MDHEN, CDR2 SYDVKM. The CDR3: CASRTVDRSTEAFF. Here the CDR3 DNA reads TGTGCCAGCAGAACCGTAGACAGGAGCACTGAAGCTTTCTTT.

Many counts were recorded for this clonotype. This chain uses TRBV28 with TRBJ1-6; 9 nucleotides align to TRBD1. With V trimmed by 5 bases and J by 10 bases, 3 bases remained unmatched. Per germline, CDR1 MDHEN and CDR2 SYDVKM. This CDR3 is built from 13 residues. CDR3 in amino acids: CASSGTGNSPLHF. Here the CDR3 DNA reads TGTGCCAGCAGTGGGACAGGGAACTCACCCCTCCACTTT.

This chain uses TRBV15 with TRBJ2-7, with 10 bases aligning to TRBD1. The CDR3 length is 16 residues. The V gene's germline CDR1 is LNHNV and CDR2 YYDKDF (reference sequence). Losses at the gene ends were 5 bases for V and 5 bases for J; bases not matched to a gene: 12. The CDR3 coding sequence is TGTGCCACCAGCCCCGGGGGACAGGGGTCCGTCCACGAGCAGTACTTC. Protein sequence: CATSPGGQGSVHEQYF.

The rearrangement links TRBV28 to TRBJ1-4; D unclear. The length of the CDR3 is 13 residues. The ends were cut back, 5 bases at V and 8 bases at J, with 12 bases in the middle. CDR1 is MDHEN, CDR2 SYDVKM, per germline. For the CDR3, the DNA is TGTGCCAGCAGTCAAGGAACGGAGGAAAAACTGTTTTTT. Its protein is CASSQGTEEKLFF.

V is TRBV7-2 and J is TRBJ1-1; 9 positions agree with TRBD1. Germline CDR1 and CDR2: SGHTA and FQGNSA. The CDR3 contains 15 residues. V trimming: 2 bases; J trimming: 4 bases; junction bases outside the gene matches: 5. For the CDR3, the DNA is TGTGCCAGCAGCTTACCGACAGGGGGAAGCACTGAAGCTTTCTTT. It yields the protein CASSLPTGGSTEAFF.

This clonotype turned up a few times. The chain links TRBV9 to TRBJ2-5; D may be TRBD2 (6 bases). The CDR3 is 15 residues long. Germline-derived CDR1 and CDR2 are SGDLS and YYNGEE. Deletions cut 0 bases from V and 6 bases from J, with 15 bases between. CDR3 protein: CASSVDILGGQTQYF. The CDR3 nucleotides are TGTGCCAGCAGCGTAGATATACTAGGAGGGCAGACCCAGTACTTC.

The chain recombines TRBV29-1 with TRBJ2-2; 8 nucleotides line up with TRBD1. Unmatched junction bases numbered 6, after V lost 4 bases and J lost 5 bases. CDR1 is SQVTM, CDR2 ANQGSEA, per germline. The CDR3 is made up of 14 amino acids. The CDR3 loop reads CSVAPGGVTGELFF. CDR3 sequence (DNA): TGCAGCGTTGCCCCAGGGGGCGTGACCGGGGAGCTGTTTTTT.

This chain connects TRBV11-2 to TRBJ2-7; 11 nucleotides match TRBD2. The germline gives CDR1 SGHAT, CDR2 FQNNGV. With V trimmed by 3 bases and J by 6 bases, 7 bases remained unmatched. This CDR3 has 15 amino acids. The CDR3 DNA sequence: TGTGCCAGCAGCTTCCGCGGACTAGCGGGTGGCGAGCAGTACTTC. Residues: CASSFRGLAGGEQYF.

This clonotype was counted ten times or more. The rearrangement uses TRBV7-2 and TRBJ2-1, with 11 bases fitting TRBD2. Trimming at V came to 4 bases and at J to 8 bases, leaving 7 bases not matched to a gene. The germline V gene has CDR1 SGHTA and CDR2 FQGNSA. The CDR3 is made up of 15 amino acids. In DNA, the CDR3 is TGTGCCAGCAGCTCCCGCAATAGCGGGAGGGATGAGCAGTTCTTC. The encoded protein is CASSSRNSGRDEQFF. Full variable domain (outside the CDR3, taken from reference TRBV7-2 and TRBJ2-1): GAGVSQSPSNKVTEKGKDVELRCDPISGHTALYWYRQSLGQGLEFLIYFQGNSAPDKSGLPSDRFSAERTGGSVSTLTIQRTQQEDSAVYLCASSSRNSGRDEQFFGPGTRLTVL.

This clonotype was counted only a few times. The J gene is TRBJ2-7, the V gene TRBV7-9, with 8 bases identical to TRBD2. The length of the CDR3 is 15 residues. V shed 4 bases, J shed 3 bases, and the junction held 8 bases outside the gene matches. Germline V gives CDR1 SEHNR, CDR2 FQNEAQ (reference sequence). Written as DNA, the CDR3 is TGTGCCAGCAGCTCGATCGGGACTAGTGGCTACGAGCAGTACTTC. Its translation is CASSSIGTSGYEQYF.

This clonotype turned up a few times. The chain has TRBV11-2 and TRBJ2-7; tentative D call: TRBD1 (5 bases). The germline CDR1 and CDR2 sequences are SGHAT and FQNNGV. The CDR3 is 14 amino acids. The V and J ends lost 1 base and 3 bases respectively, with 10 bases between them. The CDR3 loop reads CASSLATDFYEQYF. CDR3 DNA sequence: TGTGCCAGCAGCTTAGCGACAGACTTCTACGAGCAGTACTTC.

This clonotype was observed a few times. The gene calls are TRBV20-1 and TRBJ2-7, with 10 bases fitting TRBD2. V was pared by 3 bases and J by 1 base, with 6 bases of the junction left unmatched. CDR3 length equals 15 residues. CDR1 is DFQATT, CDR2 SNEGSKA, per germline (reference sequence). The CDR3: CSASNPSGGSYEQYF. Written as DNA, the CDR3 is TGCAGTGCTAGTAACCCTAGCGGGGGATCCTACGAGCAGTACTTC.

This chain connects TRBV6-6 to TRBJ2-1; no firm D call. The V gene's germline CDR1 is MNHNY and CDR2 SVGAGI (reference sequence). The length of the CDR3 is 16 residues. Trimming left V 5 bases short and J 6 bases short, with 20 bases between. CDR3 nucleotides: TGTGCCAGCAGTGCGTTGGGCGTGAGATCGGGCAATGAGCAGTTCTTC. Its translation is CASSALGVRSGNEQFF.

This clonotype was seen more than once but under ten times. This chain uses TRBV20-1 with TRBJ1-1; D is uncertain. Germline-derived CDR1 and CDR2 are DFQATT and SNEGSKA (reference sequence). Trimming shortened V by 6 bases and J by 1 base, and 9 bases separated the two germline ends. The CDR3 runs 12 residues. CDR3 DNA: TGCAGTGCCCGACGGACGAACACTGAAGCTTTCTTT. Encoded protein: CSARRTNTEAFF.

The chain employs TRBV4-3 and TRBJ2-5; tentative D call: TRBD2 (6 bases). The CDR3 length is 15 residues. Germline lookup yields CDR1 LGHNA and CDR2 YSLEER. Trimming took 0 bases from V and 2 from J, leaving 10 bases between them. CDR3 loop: CASSQELAGQETQYF. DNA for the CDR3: TGCGCCAGCAGCCAAGAACTGGCGGGGCAAGAGACCCAGTACTTC.

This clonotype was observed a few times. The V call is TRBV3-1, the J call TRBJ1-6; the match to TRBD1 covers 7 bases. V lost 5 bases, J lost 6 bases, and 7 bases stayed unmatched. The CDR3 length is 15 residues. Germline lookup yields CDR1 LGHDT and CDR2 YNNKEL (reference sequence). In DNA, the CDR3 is TGTGCCAGCAGCGCGACAGGGATGGCTAATTCACCCCTCCACTTT. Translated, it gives CASSATGMANSPLHF.

The CDR3 bases are TGTGCCAGCAGTTACTCGTACCCAGGGACGAACACTGAAGCTTTCTTT. It encodes CASSYSYPGTNTEAFF. This chain links TRBV6-5 with TRBJ1-1, with a tentative D call TRBD1 (5 bases). Trimming shortened V by 0 bases and J by 1 base, and 12 bases separated the two germline ends. The CDR3 has 16 amino acids. Germline-derived CDR1 and CDR2 are MNHEY and SVGAGI.

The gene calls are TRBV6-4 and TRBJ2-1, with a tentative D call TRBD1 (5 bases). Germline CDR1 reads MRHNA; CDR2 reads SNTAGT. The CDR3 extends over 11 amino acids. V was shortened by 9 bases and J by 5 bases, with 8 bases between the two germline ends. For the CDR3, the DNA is TGTGCCAGGACAGCTAACAATGAGCAGTTCTTC. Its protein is CARTANNEQFF.

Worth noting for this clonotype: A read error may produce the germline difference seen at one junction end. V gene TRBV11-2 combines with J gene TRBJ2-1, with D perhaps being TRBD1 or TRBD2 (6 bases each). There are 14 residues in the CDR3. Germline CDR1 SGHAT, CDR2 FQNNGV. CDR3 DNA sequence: TGTGCCAGCACCCTAGGGGGGCCCTACAATGAGCAGATCTTC. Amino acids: CASTLGGPYNEQIF.

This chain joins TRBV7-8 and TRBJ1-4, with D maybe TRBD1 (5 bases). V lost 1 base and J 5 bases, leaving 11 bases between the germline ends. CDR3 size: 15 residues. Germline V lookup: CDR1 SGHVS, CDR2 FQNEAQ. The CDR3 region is CASSLGPGFNEKLFF. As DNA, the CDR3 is TGTGCCAGCAGCTTAGGACCAGGGTTCAATGAAAAACTGTTTTTT.

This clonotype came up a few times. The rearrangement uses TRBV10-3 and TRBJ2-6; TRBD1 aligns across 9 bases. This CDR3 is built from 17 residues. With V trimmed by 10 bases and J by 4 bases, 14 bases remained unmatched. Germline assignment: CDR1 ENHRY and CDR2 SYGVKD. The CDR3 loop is CATLPGQGSSGANVLTF. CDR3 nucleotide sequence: TGTGCCACCTTACCGGGACAGGGATCATCGGGGGCCAACGTCCTGACTTTC.

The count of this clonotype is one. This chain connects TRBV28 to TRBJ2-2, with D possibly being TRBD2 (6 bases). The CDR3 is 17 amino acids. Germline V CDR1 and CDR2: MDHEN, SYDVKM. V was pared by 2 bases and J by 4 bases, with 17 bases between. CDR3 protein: CASSLTMGGWGTGELFF. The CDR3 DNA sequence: TGTGCCAGCAGTTTAACAATGGGAGGTTGGGGCACCGGGGAGCTGTTTTTT. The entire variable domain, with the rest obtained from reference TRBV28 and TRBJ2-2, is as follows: DVKVTQSSRYLVKRTGEKVFLECVQDMDHENMFWYRQDPGLGLRLIYFSYDVKMKEKGDIPEGYSVSREKKERFSLILESASTNQTSMYLCASSLTMGGWGTGELFFGEGSRLTVL.

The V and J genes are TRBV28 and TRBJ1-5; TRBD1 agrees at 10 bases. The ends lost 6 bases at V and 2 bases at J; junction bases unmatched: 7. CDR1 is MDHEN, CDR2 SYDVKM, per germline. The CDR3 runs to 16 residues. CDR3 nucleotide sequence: TGTGCCAGCAGGACAGGGGGCGCCGTGGGCAATCAGCCCCAGCATTTT. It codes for CASRTGGAVGNQPQHF.

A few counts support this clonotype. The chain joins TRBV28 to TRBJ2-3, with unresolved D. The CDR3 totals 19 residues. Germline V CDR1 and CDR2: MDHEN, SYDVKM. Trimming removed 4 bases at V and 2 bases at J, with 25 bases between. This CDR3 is CASSSYHPRVGMVTDTQYF. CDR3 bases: TGTGCCAGCAGTTCGTATCACCCCCGGGTAGGGATGGTCACAGATACGCAGTATTTT.